This TCR beta chain was identified during a study of identical twins. Study conclusions and caveats: Instead of following the same donors, the conclusions were based on cross-sectional statistical analysis. Invariant MAIT and iNKT cells could partly confound zero-insertion analyses.

cDNA carried unique molecular identifiers, and a universal primer site was added by template switching. TCRdb re-derived calls from the 5' RACE reads in MiXCR, one entry per CDR3 protein. The sample records around 1.7 million distinct CDR3 sequences, around 33% being singletons. The ends were cut back, 0 bases at V and 4 bases at J, with 10 bases in the middle. Per the germline V gene, CDR1 is MNHNS and CDR2 is SASEGT. CDR3 length: 14 amino acids. A remark on this clonotype: Its target is unknown.

Every donor was a healthy Caucasian. The V call is TRBV6-1, the J call TRBJ2-7; possibly TRBD1 for D (6 bases). This TCR derives from a newborn girl in good health. Source material: cord blood. The CDR3 coding sequence is TGTGCCAGCAGTGAAGCGGGGGCTTATTACGAGCAGTACTTC. This translates into CASSEAGAYYEQYF.